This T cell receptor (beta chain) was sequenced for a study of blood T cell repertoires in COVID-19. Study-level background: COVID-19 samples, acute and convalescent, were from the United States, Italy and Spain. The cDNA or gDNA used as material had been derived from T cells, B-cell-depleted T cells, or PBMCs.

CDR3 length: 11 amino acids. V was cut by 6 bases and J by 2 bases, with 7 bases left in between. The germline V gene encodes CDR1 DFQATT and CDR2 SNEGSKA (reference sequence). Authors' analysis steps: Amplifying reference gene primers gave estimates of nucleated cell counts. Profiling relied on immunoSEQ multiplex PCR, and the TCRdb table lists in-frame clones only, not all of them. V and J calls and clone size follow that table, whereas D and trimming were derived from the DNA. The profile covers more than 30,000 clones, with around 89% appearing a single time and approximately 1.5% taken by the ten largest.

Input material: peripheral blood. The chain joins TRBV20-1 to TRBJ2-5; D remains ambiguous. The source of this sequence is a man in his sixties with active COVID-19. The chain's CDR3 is CSAGWQETQYF. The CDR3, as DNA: TGCAGTGCCGGGTGGCAAGAGACCCAGTACTTC.